Listed here are 10 T cell receptor beta chains from one sample, sequenced in a study of regulatory T cells in long-lasting Graves disease. Assembly of TCR beta libraries relied on iRepertoire HTBI primers together with Arm-PCR of CDR3 regions. TCRdb re-called the multiplex PCR reads through MiXCR, storing one row per CDR3 protein. The sample shows hundreds of thousands of distinct CDR3 sequences, around 15% of them seen only once. The time point denotes: newly diagnosed GD, antithyroid drugs for less than 3 months. Following extraction of RNA from PBMCs, that RNA was used to make the TCR library. These data also featured in a second study, about T cells in Graves' hyperthyroidism and ophthalmopathy.

The sequences come from peripheral blood mononuclear cells (PBMCs), collected at new diagnosis, from a patient treated with antithyroid drugs. The receptors shown here come from a woman younger than 45 with Graves disease.

This clonotype came up many times. The V call is TRBV2, the J call TRBJ1-2; the D is unclear. This CDR3 comprises 13 residues. The ends were cut back, 0 bases at V and 5 bases at J, with 7 bases in the middle. Germline V CDR1 and CDR2: SNHLY, FYNNEI. The CDR3 DNA is TGTGCCAGCAGTGAAGCCAGCCCTTATGGCTACACCTTC. It translates to CASSEASPYGYTF.

This clonotype was counted at least ten times. The rearrangement links TRBV24-1 to TRBJ2-5, with TRBD1 identical over 9 bases. Trimming at V came to 5 bases and at J to 6 bases, leaving 6 bases not matched to a gene. The germline V gene encodes CDR1 KGHDR and CDR2 SFDVKD. The CDR3 extends over 14 amino acids. The CDR3 protein is CATSVGTGLKTQYF. Written as DNA, the CDR3 is TGTGCCACCAGTGTAGGGACAGGGTTGAAGACCCAGTACTTC.

Ten or more counts support this clonotype. V gene TRBV2 combines with J gene TRBJ2-1; TRBD2 matches 7 bases. Germline-derived CDR1 and CDR2 are SNHLY and FYNNEI. The CDR3 consists of 14 residues. The trim removed 6 bases at V and 6 bases at J, leaving 8 bases unmatched. DNA for the CDR3: TGTGCCAGCAGCCTTCAGACTAGCAGCAATGAGCAGTTCTTC. Translating gives CASSLQTSSNEQFF.

The chain carries TRBV10-3 and TRBJ2-1; 8 nucleotides match TRBD2. Germline-derived CDR1 and CDR2 are ENHRY and SYGVKD. The CDR3 is 17 amino acids. Germline trimming cut 4 bases from V and 6 bases from J; bases unmatched to any gene: 14. In nucleotides, the CDR3 is TGTGCCATCAGTGGGTTGGGTCGGGAGGGCATGGGCAATGAGCAGTTCTTC. As protein: CAISGLGREGMGNEQFF.

The sample holds many counts of this clonotype. V and J are TRBV7-3 and TRBJ2-3; D remains ambiguous. The CDR3 has 13 amino acids. The germline V and J ends were trimmed by 5 bases and 3 bases, with 9 bases remaining between them. From germline, CDR1 is SGHTA and CDR2 FQGTGA. The CDR3 loop reads CASSPGRTDTQYF. CDR3 bases: TGTGCCAGCAGCCCTGGTCGGACAGATACGCAGTATTTT.

As regards this clonotype: The junction differs from germline at one of its ends, possibly a read error. The chain is built from TRBV30 and TRBJ2-1; 7 bases map to TRBD1. The CDR3 has 13 residues. From germline, CDR1 is GTSNPN and CDR2 SVGIG (reference sequence). The CDR3 region is CAWSGRGYSEQFF. The CDR3, as DNA: TGTGCCTGGAGTGGCAGGGGGTACAGTGAGCAGTTCTTC.

This clonotype was seen many times. The chain recombines TRBV20-1 with TRBJ2-5; the match to TRBD1 covers 10 bases. The germline V gene encodes CDR1 DFQATT and CDR2 SNEGSKA (reference sequence). CDR3 length equals 14 residues. The junction had 9 bases not matched to a gene; V was cut back by 6 bases and J by 5 bases. The CDR3 nucleotides read TGCAGTGCGATCCGGGACAGGGGATCCGAGACCCAGTACTTC. Its protein product is CSAIRDRGSETQYF.

This clonotype was observed many times. The chain uses TRBV5-1 and TRBJ1-1; 7 nucleotides line up with TRBD1. The CDR3 consists of 15 residues. The germline gives CDR1 SGHRS, CDR2 YFSETQ. The J segment lost 0 bases and the V segment lost 1 base, leaving 3 bases of the junction unmatched. As DNA, the CDR3 is TGCGCCAGCAGCTTGAGGGGGCAGGTGAACACTGAAGCTTTCTTT. It encodes CASSLRGQVNTEAFF.

V gene TRBV11-2 combines with J gene TRBJ2-5; no firm D call. Per germline, CDR1 SGHAT and CDR2 FQNNGV. The CDR3 contains 14 residues. Trimming stripped 1 base from V and 4 bases from J, with 10 bases between. CDR3 nucleotide sequence: TGTGCCAGCAGCTTAGGTAACCAAAGAGAGACCCAGTACTTC. The encoded protein is CASSLGNQRETQYF.

This clonotype was observed many times. The chain recombines TRBV7-3 with TRBJ2-1; 7 bases are a match to TRBD2. V trimming: 0 bases; J trimming: 6 bases; junction bases outside the gene matches: 5. CDR3 length: 15 residues. Germline CDR1 SGHTA, CDR2 FQGTGA. CDR3 sequence reads: CASSLTGGTINEQFF. The CDR3 coding sequence is TGTGCCAGCAGCTTAACGGGGGGGACCATCAATGAGCAGTTCTTC.